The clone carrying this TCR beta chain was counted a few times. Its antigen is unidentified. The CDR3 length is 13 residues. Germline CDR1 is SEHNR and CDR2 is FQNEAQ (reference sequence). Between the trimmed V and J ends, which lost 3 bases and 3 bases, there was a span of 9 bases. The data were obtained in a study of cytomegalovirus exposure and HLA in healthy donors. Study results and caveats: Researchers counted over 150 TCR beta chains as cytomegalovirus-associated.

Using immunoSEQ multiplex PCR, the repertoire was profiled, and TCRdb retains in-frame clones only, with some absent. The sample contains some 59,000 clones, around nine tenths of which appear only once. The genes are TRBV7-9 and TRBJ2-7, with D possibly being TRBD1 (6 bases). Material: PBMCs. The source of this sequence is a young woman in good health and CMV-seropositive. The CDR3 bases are TGTGCCAGCAGCTTCGAAGGGGGCTACGAGCAGTACTTC. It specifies CASSFEGGYEQYF.